Listed below are T cell receptor beta chains from one sample, sequenced in a study of shared clonotypes between healthy human individuals. Produced via immunoSEQ multiplex PCR; TCRdb's table is partial and in-frame only. The profile shows millions of clones, under 95% of them singletons. Sequences were obtained from naive CD8+ T cells from PBMCs. The origin of the receptors is a man between 18 and 35 years old in good health. Some clones in this sample may be carry-over from other donors' samples. CDR3s include the opening cysteine and the closing phenylalanine or tryptophan. D genes are given only for firm matches. For some rows the clone size is stated as once, few or many, or as a class when expanded; others skip it.

cdr3_nt cdr3_aa clone_size j_call v_call d_call
TGCGCCAGCAGCCAGGACTTGGGACTCCAAGAGACCCAGTACTTC CASSQDLGLQETQYF . TRBJ2-5 TRBV4-3 .
TGTGCCAGCAGTTCCACTACCGGGACAGGGAATGAAAAACTGTTTTTT CASSSTTGTGNEKLFF . TRBJ1-4 TRBV27 TRBD1
TGTGCCAGCAGCTTGGTTGGTCGAGAGACCCAGTACTTC CASSLVGRETQYF . TRBJ2-5 TRBV5-4 .
TGTGCCAGCACTCCCAGTCCGGACGAGCAGTACTTC CASTPSPDEQYF . TRBJ2-7 TRBV6-7 .
TGTGCCAGCAGTTTACAACAAACCCACCAAGAGACCCAGTACTTC CASSLQQTHQETQYF once TRBJ2-5 TRBV27 .
TGCGCCAGCAGCCAAGATACGGGACAGGGCTTTTACGAGCAGTACTTC CASSQDTGQGFYEQYF . TRBJ2-7 TRBV4-3 TRBD1
TGTGCCTGGAGTAGGCTAGCCACCGTGGTGGGCGGCAATGAGCAGTTCTTC CAWSRLATVVGGNEQFF . TRBJ2-1 TRBV30 .
TGTGCCAGCAGCGTAGCCGGGCGGGAGATCGACGAGCAGTACTTC CASSVAGREIDEQYF . TRBJ2-7 TRBV9 TRBD2
TGTGCCAGCAGTCTGGCGGGCTCCTACGAGCAGTACTTC CASSLAGSYEQYF . TRBJ2-7 TRBV27 .
TGTGCCAGCAGCCAAGAGACGACTAGCGATTATTACGAGCAGTACTTC CASSQETTSDYYEQYF . TRBJ2-7 TRBV4-2 TRBD2
TGTGCCAGCAGTTTATCGGGGCAGACTGAAGCTTTCTTT CASSLSGQTEAFF . TRBJ1-1 TRBV27 .
TGTGCCACCAGCAGAGGATCCCGGGACAGGGGATATTTCAGGGCCAAAAACATTCAGTACTTC CATSRGSRDRGYFRAKNIQYF . TRBJ2-4 TRBV15 TRBD1
TGTGCCAGCAGTTTAGGGCGGTTGAATCAGCCCCAGCATTTT CASSLGRLNQPQHF . TRBJ1-5 TRBV27 .
TGTGCCAGCAGCTCGGGGCCTGCCATGGAGCAGTTCTTC CASSSGPAMEQFF . TRBJ2-1 TRBV11-2 .
TGTGCCAGCAGCCCCGGGGGGCGGGCCTACGAGCAGTACTTC CASSPGGRAYEQYF . TRBJ2-7 TRBV7-8 .
TGTGCCCTCTTGGACAGGGATGGTGGCGAGCAGTACTTC CALLDRDGGEQYF . TRBJ2-7 TRBV10-3 TRBD1
TGTGCCAGCAGCGTCGGTAATCAGCCCCAGCATTTT CASSVGNQPQHF . TRBJ1-5 TRBV9 .
TGTGCCAGTAGTATAGGTTTGGCGGGTTATGTGAACACTGAAGCTTTCTTT CASSIGLAGYVNTEAFF . TRBJ1-1 TRBV19 .
TGTGCCAGTAGCGGGACAGGCAAAAACATTCAGTACTTC CASSGTGKNIQYF . TRBJ2-4 TRBV19 TRBD1
TGTGCCAGCACCGATGTCCCCCAGGGCAGGTACGAGCAGTACTTC CASTDVPQGRYEQYF . TRBJ2-7 TRBV28 .
TGTGCCAGCAGTGACTCCTCCGCTAGCGGGGGAACTAGCACAGATACGCAGTATTTT CASSDSSASGGTSTDTQYF . TRBJ2-3 TRBV2 TRBD2
TGCGCCAGCAGCTTGGCCGAGGCTAGCGGGAGCTCCTACAATGAGCAGTTCTTC CASSLAEASGSSYNEQFF . TRBJ2-1 TRBV5-1 TRBD2
TGTGCCAGCAGCCAACTAGGACTAGCGGGAGTGAACAATGAGCAGTTCTTC CASSQLGLAGVNNEQFF . TRBJ2-1 TRBV14 TRBD2
TGCGCCAGCAGCTCCCGACAGGGCCCCTACGAGCAGTACTTC CASSSRQGPYEQYF . TRBJ2-7 TRBV13 TRBD1
TGTGCCATCAGTCCCGACAGTATTCGCACAGATACGCAGTATTTT CAISPDSIRTDTQYF . TRBJ2-3 TRBV10-3 .